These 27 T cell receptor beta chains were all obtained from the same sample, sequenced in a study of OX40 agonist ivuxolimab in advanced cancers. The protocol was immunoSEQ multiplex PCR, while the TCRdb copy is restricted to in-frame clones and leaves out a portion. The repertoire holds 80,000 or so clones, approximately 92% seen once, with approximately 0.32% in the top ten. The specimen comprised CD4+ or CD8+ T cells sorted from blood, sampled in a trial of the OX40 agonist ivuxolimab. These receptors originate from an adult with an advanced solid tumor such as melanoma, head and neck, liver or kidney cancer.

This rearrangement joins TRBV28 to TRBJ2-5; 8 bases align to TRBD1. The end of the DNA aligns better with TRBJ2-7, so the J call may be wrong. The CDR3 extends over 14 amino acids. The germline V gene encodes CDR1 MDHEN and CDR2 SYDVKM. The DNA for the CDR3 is TGTGCCAGCAGTTTATCAGGGGGCAGGTACGAGCAGTACTTC. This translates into CASSLSGGRYEQYF.

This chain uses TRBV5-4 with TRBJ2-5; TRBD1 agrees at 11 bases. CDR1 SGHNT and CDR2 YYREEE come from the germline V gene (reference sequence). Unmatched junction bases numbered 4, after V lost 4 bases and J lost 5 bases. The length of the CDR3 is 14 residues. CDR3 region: CASSPGQGEETQYF. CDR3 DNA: TGTGCCAGCAGCCCGGGACAGGGGGAGGAGACCCAGTACTTC. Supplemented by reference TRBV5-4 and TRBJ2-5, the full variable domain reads ETGVTQSPTHLIKTRGQQVTLRCSSQSGHNTVSWYQQALGQGPQFIFQYYREEENGRGNFPPRFSGLQFPNYSSELNVNALELDDSALYLCASSPGQGEETQYFGPGTRLLVL.

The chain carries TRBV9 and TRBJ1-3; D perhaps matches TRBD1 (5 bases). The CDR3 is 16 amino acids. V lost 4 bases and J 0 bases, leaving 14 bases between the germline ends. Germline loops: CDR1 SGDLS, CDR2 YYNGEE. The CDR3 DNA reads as TGTGCCAGCAGCTCTGGGACGGCCACCTCTGGAAACACCATATATTTT. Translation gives CASSSGTATSGNTIYF. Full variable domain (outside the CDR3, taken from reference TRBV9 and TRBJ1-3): DSGVTQTPKHLITATGQRVTLRCSPRSGDLSVYWYQQSLDQGLQFLIQYYNGEERAKGNILERFSAQQFPDLHSELNLSSLELGDSALYFCASSSGTATSGNTIYFGEGSWLTVV.

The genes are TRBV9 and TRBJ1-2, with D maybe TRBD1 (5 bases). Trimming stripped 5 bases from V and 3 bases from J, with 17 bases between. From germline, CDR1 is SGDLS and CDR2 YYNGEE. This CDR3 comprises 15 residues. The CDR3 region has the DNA TGTGCCAGCAGTGGGACCACCGGAGGGGACTATGGCTACACCTTC. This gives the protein CASSGTTGGDYGYTF.

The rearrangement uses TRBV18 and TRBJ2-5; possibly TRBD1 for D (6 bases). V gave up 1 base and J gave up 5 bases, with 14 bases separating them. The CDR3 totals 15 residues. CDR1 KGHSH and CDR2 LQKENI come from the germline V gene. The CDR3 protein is CASSPRDTGYETQYF. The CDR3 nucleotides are TGTGCCAGCTCACCACGGGACACAGGGTATGAGACCCAGTACTTC.

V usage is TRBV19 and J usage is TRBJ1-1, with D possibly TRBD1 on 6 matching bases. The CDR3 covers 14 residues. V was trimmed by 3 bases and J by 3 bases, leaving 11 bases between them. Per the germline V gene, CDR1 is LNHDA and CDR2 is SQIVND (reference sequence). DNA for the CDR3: TGTGCCAGTAGTATTAATGAGGGGGACACTGAAGCTTTCTTT. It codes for CASSINEGDTEAFF.

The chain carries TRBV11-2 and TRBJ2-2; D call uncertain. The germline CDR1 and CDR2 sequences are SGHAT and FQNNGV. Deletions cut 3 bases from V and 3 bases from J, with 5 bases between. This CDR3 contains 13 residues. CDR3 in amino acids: CASSLIYTGELFF. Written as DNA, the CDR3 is TGTGCCAGCAGCTTGATTTACACCGGGGAGCTGTTTTTT.

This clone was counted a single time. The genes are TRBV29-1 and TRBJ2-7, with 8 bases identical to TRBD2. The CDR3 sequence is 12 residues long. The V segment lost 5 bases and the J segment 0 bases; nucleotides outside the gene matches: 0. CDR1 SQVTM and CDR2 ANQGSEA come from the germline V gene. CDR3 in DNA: TGCAGCGTTAGCGGGAGCTCCTACGAGCAGTACTTC. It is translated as CSVSGSSYEQYF.

CDR3 protein: CATSRDQGVFGNTIYF. In nucleotides, the CDR3 is TGTGCCACCAGCAGAGATCAAGGGGTATTTGGAAACACCATATATTTT. This chain uses TRBV15 with TRBJ1-3; D perhaps matches TRBD1 (5 bases). V dropped 0 bases and J dropped 3 bases, with 12 bases sitting between them. This CDR3 comprises 16 residues. CDR1 and CDR2 from the germline V gene are LNHNV and YYDKDF (reference sequence). Full variable domain (remainder filled in from reference TRBV15 and TRBJ1-3): DAMVIQNPRYQVTQFGKPVTLSCSQTLNHNVMYWYQQKSSQAPKLLFHYYDKDFNNEADTPDNFQSRRPNTSFCFLDIRSPGLGDTAMYLCATSRDQGVFGNTIYFGEGSWLTVV.

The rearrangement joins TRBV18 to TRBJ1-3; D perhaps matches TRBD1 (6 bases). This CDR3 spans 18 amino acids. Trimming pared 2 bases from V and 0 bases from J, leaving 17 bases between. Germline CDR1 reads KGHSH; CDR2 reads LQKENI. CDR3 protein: CASSPTTIQGYSGNTIYF. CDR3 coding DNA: TGTGCCAGCTCACCAACGACTATACAGGGCTACTCTGGAAACACCATATATTTT.

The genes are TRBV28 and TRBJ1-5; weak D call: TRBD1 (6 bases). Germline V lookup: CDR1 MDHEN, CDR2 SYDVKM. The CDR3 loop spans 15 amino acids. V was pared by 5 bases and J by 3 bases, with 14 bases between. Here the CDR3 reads CASSPSTGANQPQHF. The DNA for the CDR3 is TGTGCCAGCAGTCCATCGACAGGCGCCAATCAGCCCCAGCATTTT.

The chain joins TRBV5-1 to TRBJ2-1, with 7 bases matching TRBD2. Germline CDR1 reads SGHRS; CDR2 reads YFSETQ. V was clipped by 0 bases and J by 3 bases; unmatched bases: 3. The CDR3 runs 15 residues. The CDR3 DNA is TGCGCCAGCAGCTTGGCGGGGGGAGGCTACAATGAGCAGTTCTTC. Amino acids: CASSLAGGGYNEQFF.

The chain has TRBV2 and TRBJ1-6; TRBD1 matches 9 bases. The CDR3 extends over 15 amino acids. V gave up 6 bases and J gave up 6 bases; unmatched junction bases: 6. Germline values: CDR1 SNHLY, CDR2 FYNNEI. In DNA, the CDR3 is TGTGCCAGCAGCATACAGGGGGCCCTTAATTCACCCCTCCACTTT. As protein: CASSIQGALNSPLHF.

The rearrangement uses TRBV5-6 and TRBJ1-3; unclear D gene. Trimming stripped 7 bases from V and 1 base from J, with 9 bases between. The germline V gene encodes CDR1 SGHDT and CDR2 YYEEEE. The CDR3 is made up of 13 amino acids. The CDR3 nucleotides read TGTGCCAGCCATCTAGGGTCTGGAAACACCATATATTTT. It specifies CASHLGSGNTIYF.

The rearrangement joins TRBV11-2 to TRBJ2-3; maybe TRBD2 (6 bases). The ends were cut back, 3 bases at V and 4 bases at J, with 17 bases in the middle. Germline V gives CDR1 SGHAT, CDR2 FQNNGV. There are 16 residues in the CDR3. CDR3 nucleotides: TGTGCCAGCAGCTTTTCCGGAGGGGCTGGGGCAGATACGCAGTATTTT. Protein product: CASSFSGGAGADTQYF. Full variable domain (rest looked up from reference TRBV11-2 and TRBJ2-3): EAGVAQSPRYKIIEKRQSVAFWCNPISGHATLYWYQQILGQGPKLLIQFQNNGVVDDSQLPKDRFSAERLKGVDSTLKIQPAKLEDSAVYLCASSFSGGAGADTQYFGPGTRLTVL.

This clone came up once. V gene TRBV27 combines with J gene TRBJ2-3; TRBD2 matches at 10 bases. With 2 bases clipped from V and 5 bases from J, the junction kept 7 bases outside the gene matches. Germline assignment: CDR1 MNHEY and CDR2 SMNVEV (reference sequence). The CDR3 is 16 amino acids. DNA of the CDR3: TGTGCCAGCAGTTTAGAGGCTAGCGGGAGCGGAGATACGCAGTATTTT. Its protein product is CASSLEASGSGDTQYF.

The CDR3 DNA reads as TGTGCCAGCAGCTTAGTCTCGGGGTCGAACACCGGGGAGCTGTTTTTT. Protein sequence: CASSLVSGSNTGELFF. V usage is TRBV11-3 and J usage is TRBJ2-2; maybe TRBD2 (5 bases). The V end lost 1 base, the J end lost 0 bases, and 9 bases lay between the germline ends. The CDR3 sequence is 16 residues long. Germline V gene data show CDR1 as SGHNT and CDR2 as YENEEA. The full variable domain, its missing parts supplied by reference TRBV11-3 and TRBJ2-2, is EAGVVQSPRYKIIEKKQPVAFWCNPISGHNTLYWYLQNLGQGPELLIRYENEEAVDDSQLPKDRFSAERLKGVDSTLKIQPAELGDSAVYLCASSLVSGSNTGELFFGEGSRLTVL.

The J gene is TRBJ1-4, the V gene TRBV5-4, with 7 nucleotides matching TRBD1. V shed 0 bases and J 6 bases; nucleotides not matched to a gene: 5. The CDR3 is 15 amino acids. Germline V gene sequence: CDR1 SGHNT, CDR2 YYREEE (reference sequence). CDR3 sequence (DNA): TGTGCCAGCAGCTTGGGGACAGGCCGATATGAAAAACTGTTTTTT. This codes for CASSLGTGRYEKLFF.

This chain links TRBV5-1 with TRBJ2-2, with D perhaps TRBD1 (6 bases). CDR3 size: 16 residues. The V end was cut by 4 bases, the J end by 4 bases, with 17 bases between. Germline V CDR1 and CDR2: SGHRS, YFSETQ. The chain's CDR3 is CASSASRGPGTGELFF. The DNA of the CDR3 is TGCGCCAGCAGCGCTTCCAGGGGACCGGGCACCGGGGAGCTGTTTTTT.

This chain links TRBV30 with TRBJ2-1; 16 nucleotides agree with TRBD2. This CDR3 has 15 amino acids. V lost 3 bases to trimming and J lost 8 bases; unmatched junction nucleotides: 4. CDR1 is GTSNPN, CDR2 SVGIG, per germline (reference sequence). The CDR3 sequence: CAWRPGTSGRDEQFF. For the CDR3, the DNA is TGTGCCTGGAGGCCCGGGACTAGCGGGAGGGATGAGCAGTTCTTC. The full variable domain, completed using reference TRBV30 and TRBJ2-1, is SQTIHQWPATLVQPVGSPLSLECTVEGTSNPNLYWYRQAAGRGLQLLFYSVGIGQISSEVPQNLSASRPQDRQFILSSKKLLLSDSGFYLCAWRPGTSGRDEQFFGPGTRLTVL.

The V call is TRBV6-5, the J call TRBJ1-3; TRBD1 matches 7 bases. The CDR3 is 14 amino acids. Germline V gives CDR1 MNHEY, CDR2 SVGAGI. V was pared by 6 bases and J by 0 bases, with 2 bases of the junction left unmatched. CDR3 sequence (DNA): TGTGCCAGCAGGAACAGGGGCTCTGGAAACACCATATATTTT. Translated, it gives CASRNRGSGNTIYF.

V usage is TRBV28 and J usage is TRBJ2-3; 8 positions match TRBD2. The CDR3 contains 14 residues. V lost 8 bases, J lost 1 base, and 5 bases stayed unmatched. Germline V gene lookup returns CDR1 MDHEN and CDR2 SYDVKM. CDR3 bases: TGTGCCAGCCACACGGGGGGGGGCACAGATACGCAGTATTTT. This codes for CASHTGGGTDTQYF.

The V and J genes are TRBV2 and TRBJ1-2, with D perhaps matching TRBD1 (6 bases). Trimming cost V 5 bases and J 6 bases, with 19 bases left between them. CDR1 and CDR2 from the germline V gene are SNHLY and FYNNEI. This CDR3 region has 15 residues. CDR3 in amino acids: CASSLLTGTRNGYTF. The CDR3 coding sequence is TGTGCCAGCAGTCTATTAACCGGGACACGGAATGGCTACACCTTC.

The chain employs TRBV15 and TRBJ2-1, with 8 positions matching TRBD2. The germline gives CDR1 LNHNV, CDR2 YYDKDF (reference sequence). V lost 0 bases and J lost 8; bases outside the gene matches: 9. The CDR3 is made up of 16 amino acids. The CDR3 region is CATSRDLSGSGDEQFF. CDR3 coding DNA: TGTGCCACCAGCAGAGATTTAAGCGGGAGTGGGGATGAGCAGTTCTTC.

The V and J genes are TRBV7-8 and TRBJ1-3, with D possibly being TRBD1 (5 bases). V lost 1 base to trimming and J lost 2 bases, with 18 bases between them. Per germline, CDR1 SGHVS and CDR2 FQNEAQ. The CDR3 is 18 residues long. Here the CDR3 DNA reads TGTGCCAGCAGCTTAGGAGGGCTGGGGGTAGGAACTGGAAACACCATATATTTT. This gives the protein CASSLGGLGVGTGNTIYF.

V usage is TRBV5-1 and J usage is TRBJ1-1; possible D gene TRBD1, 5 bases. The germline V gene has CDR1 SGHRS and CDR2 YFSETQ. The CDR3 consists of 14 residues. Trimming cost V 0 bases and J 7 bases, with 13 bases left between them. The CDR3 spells CASSLGQGRIEAFF. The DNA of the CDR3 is TGCGCCAGCAGCTTGGGCCAGGGTCGGATTGAAGCTTTCTTT. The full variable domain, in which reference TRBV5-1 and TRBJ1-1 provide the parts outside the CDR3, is KAGVTQTPRYLIKTRGQQVTLSCSPISGHRSVSWYQQTPGQGLQFLFEYFSETQRNKGNFPGRFSGRQFSNSRSEMNVSTLELGDSALYLCASSLGQGRIEAFFGQGTRLTVV.

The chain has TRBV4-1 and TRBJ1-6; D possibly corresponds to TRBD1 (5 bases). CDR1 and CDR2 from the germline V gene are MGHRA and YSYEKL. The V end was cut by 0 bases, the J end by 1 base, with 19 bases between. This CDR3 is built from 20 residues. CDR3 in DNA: TGCGCCAGCAGCCAAGAACCCGCCCAGGGTGGGGGTTCCTATAATTCACCCCTCCACTTT. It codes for CASSQEPAQGGGSYNSPLHF.